This entry features one T cell receptor beta chain sequence. What it binds is unknown. Each subset's genomic DNA was shared equally among a number of immunoSEQ plates. The table came from immunoSEQ multiplex PCR; TCRdb's copy has only in-frame clones and leaves some out. The sample consists of around 700,000 clones, 72% of them appearing once. CDR3 length: 13 amino acids. Germline V gene sequence: CDR1 MDHEN, CDR2 SYDVKM. Losses at the gene ends were 6 bases for V and 8 bases for J; bases not matched to a gene: 7. This record comes from a study of shared clonotypes between healthy human individuals. Study-wide results and limits: Non-shared clonotypes displayed generation probabilities falling below those of clonotypes present in all four donors. Shared clonotypes: 4.5% to 6.5% naive CD4, around 3.5% naive CD8, 2.3% memory CD4, about 0.4% memory CD8. Naive subsets tended to show greater estimated richness than memory subsets.

The sample taken for sequencing was memory CD4+ T cells sorted from blood. Subset described: CD45RA-negative fraction. The chain carries TRBV28 and TRBJ1-5, with TRBD1 matching over 7 bases. This TCR was recovered from a woman in her 30s in good health. The CDR3 bases are TGTGCCAGCAGATCGGACAGGACAAAGCCCCAGCATTTT. Translating it yields CASRSDRTKPQHF.